Presented here are 17 T cell receptor beta chains from one specimen sequenced in a study of CD8 T cells in ankylosing spondylitis. General study points: One TCR beta motif, made up of about 8 highly homologous variants, appeared characteristic of ankylosing spondylitis blood.

Their antigens remain unidentified. TCRdb reanalysed the 5' RACE reads using MiXCR and keeps one entry per CDR3 protein. The data show roughly 450,000 distinct CDR3 sequences, 25% to 30% seen once. Sequencing was done on a sample of blood, either unsorted or a sorted T cell fraction (not recorded which). The receptor set was obtained from a male donor with ankylosing spondylitis.

This clonotype was observed a few times. The gene calls are TRBV20-1 and TRBJ2-5, with TRBD2 matching over 8 bases. J gave up 5 bases and V 0 bases, and 5 bases lay outside the gene matches. The germline V gene encodes CDR1 DFQATT and CDR2 SNEGSKA (reference sequence). The CDR3 contains 14 residues. Here the CDR3 DNA reads TGCAGTGCTAGAGAAGCGGGAGTGGGCGAGACCCAGTACTTC. It codes for CSAREAGVGETQYF.

This clonotype was counted only a few times. The genes are TRBV20-1 and TRBJ2-5; D not resolved. In germline, CDR1 is DFQATT, CDR2 SNEGSKA (reference sequence). The CDR3 contains 16 residues. V was clipped by 7 bases and J by 0 bases, with 21 bases between them. The CDR3 spells CSVENPWEVYQETQYF. CDR3 in DNA: TGCAGTGTAGAGAACCCGTGGGAAGTGTACCAAGAGACCCAGTACTTC.

This rearrangement joins TRBV2 to TRBJ2-3, with 7 bases matching TRBD1. The germline gives CDR1 SNHLY, CDR2 FYNNEI. The CDR3 spans 15 residues. The V segment lost 10 bases and the J segment 6 bases; nucleotides outside the gene matches: 16. The CDR3 DNA follows: TGTGCCACCAACCGACAAGGGACAGCAACGGATACGCAGTATTTT. It is translated as CATNRQGTATDTQYF.

The chain carries TRBV7-2 and TRBJ2-1; 8 bases match TRBD2. CDR3 length: 17 amino acids. Germline V gene lookup returns CDR1 SGHTA and CDR2 FQGNSA. V shed 4 bases and J 7 bases; nucleotides not matched to a gene: 15. CDR3 protein: CASSSTPRQRERNEQFF. CDR3 nucleotide sequence: TGTGCCAGCAGCTCAACCCCCCGGCAGCGGGAGAGAAATGAGCAGTTCTTC.

J is TRBJ2-1 and V is TRBV6-2 or TRBV6-3, with TRBD2 matching over 13 bases. Germline CDR1 MNHEY, CDR2 SVGEGT. This CDR3 spans 21 amino acids. J lost 5 bases, V lost 7 bases, and 23 bases had no gene match. The DNA of the CDR3 is TGTGCCAGCACCCTAAGAGTTTGGGGACTAGCGGGAACAAGCGGCCACAATGAGCAGTTCTTC. Amino acids: CASTLRVWGLAGTSGHNEQFF.

The CDR3 here is CASGSANTGELFF. Written as DNA, the CDR3 is TGTGCCTCCGGTTCAGCGAACACCGGGGAGCTGTTTTTT. The rearrangement links TRBV10-3 to TRBJ2-2, with D unresolved. The germline gives CDR1 ENHRY, CDR2 SYGVKD. The V and J ends lost 11 bases and 0 bases respectively, with 10 bases between them. CDR3 length: 13 residues.

This clonotype has more than one count but fewer than ten. J is TRBJ1-6 and V is TRBV2; the D gene is possibly TRBD1 (6 bases). Germline V gives CDR1 SNHLY, CDR2 FYNNEI. CDR3 size: 16 residues. V gave up 0 bases and J gave up 10 bases, with 16 bases separating them. The CDR3 coding sequence is TGTGCCAGCAGTGAAGCGATGAACAGGGAGTTATCACCCCTCCACTTT. It translates to CASSEAMNRELSPLHF.

This clonotype turned up a few times. The chain has TRBV5-1 and TRBJ2-2; D gene uncertain. The ends were cut back, 7 bases at V and 1 base at J, with 17 bases in the middle. This CDR3 comprises 16 residues. Germline values: CDR1 SGHRS, CDR2 YFSETQ. CDR3 bases: TGCGCCAGCCGAGGTTCGGCAGAAATGAACACCGGGGAGCTGTTTTTT. Amino acids: CASRGSAEMNTGELFF.

The J gene is TRBJ2-2, the V gene TRBV5-4, with TRBD2 matching 7 bases. The V and J ends lost 4 bases and 5 bases, in that order; junction bases with no gene match: 11. The CDR3 has 16 amino acids. Germline lookup yields CDR1 SGHNT and CDR2 YYREEE (reference sequence). The CDR3, as DNA: TGTGCCAGCAGCCCCTCGGTTAGGGGAGGGACCGGGGAGCTGTTTTTT. It is translated as CASSPSVRGGTGELFF.

This clonotype was seen more than once but under ten times. The rearrangement uses TRBV6-1 and TRBJ1-2; 9 bases are a match to TRBD1. The germline V gene has CDR1 MNHNS and CDR2 SASEGT. J was trimmed by 2 bases and V by 8 bases; bases with no gene match: 9. CDR3 length: 15 amino acids. The CDR3 is CASVNRDRVNYGYTF. For the CDR3, the DNA is TGTGCCAGCGTCAACCGGGACAGGGTGAACTATGGCTACACCTTC.

V and J are TRBV18 and TRBJ1-1; the match to TRBD1 covers 7 bases. The V gene's germline CDR1 is KGHSH and CDR2 LQKENI. Trimming took 8 bases from V and 8 from J; bases not matched to a gene: 11. The CDR3 is made up of 13 amino acids. In nucleotides, the CDR3 is TGTGCCAGCCAGTACGACAGGGAAGAGGAAGCTTTCTTT. Residues: CASQYDREEEAFF.

The chain has TRBV19 and TRBJ1-2; 9 nucleotides agree with TRBD1. The V gene's germline CDR1 is LNHDA and CDR2 SQIVND (reference sequence). The CDR3 contains 15 residues. After removal of 5 bases from V and 1 base from J, the junction contained 5 bases not matched to a gene. The CDR3 region has the DNA TGTGCCAGTAGTCCTTGGGACAGGGTTAACTATGGCTACACCTTC. It yields the protein CASSPWDRVNYGYTF.

V is TRBV12-3 or TRBV12-4 and J is TRBJ2-3; 12 nucleotides line up with TRBD2. The CDR3 spans 16 residues. J was trimmed by 5 bases and V by 5 bases; bases with no gene match: 8. In DNA, the CDR3 is TGTGCCAGCAGTCCGTCTAGCGGGAGGGCCGGAGATACGCAGTATTTT. Translating it yields CASSPSSGRAGDTQYF.

The rearrangement uses TRBV20-1 and TRBJ1-3; TRBD1 is a possible D gene (5 bases). Germline V gene lookup returns CDR1 DFQATT and CDR2 SNEGSKA (reference sequence). The CDR3 covers 14 residues. V lost 3 bases, J lost 1 base, and 10 bases lay in between. In DNA form, the CDR3 reads TGCAGTGCTAGGCCCCCAGGGTCTGGAAACACCATATATTTT. Amino acids: CSARPPGSGNTIYF.

This clonotype was observed a handful of times. The chain has TRBV7-2 and TRBJ1-1; 7 nucleotides line up with TRBD1. The CDR3 loop spans 12 amino acids. V gave up 5 bases and J gave up 10 bases; unmatched junction bases: 7. The germline CDR1 and CDR2 sequences are SGHTA and FQGNSA. CDR3 in DNA: TGTGCCAGCAGCACACAACAGGGGTTAGCTTTCTTT. Protein sequence: CASSTQQGLAFF.

This clonotype has a handful of counts. The chain is built from TRBV21-1 and TRBJ2-1; the table's D call, TRBD2, has no DNA check behind it. TRBV21-1 is a pseudogene locus. This CDR3 has 16 amino acids. In nucleotides, the CDR3 is TGTGCCAGCAGCAAAATCGGGACTAGCGGCAATAATGAGCAGTTCTTC. This translates into CASSKIGTSGNNEQFF.

The sample holds a few counts of this clonotype. V usage is TRBV18 and J usage is TRBJ2-5, with no clear D. This CDR3 is built from 11 residues. The V gene's germline CDR1 is KGHSH and CDR2 LQKENI. Trimming cost V 4 bases and J 7 bases, with 7 bases left between them. CDR3 amino acids: CASSQEATQYF. As DNA, the CDR3 is TGTGCCAGCTCACAGGAAGCGACCCAGTACTTC.